These 4 T cell receptor beta chains were all obtained from the same sample, sequenced in a study of T-cell reconstitution after alpha-beta-depleted transplantation in children. A TCRbeta library incorporating unique molecular identifiers was prepared. TCRdb used MiXCR to reprocess the PCR reads, holding one entry per CDR3 protein. The data show approximately 300,000 distinct CDR3 sequences, with about 9.4% seen just once and approximately 7.6% held by the top ten. This specimen was PBMCs, taken before TCRalphabeta/CD19-depleted stem cell transplant. These receptors all come from a boy younger than two with acute myeloid leukemia, due to receive a stem cell transplant.

The chain carries TRBV7-2 and TRBJ2-5; 9 bases line up with TRBD1. Trimming took 0 bases from V and 5 from J; bases not matched to a gene: 7. The germline CDR1 and CDR2 sequences are SGHTA and FQGNSA. CDR3 length: 16 residues. The CDR3 sequence is CASSLAGTGLLETQYF. The CDR3 DNA reads as TGTGCCAGCAGCTTAGCCGGGACAGGGTTGTTGGAGACCCAGTACTTC.

This clonotype was seen ten or more times. This chain's CDR3 is CASSLRGTHYEQYF. The CDR3 DNA reads TGCGCCAGCAGCTTGAGGGGGACTCACTACGAGCAGTACTTC. The V call is TRBV5-1, the J call TRBJ2-7, with D possibly being TRBD1 or TRBD2 (6 bases each). The CDR3 extends over 14 amino acids. Between the trimmed V and J ends, which lost 1 base and 3 bases, there was a span of 11 bases. CDR1 and CDR2 (germline): SGHRS, YFSETQ.

The V and J genes are TRBV18 and TRBJ2-1; TRBD1 might be the D (5 bases). Trimming took 0 bases from V and 3 from J, leaving 6 bases between them. Germline V lookup: CDR1 KGHSH, CDR2 LQKENI. This CDR3 has 14 amino acids. The CDR3 nucleotides read TGTGCCAGCTCACCACCCGACAGCTACAATGAGCAGTTCTTC. It codes for CASSPPDSYNEQFF.

This rearrangement joins TRBV5-2 to TRBJ2-2; TRBD1 is the table's D call, not checked against the DNA. TRBV5-2 is a pseudogene locus. The CDR3 totals 15 residues. Here the CDR3 reads CAMGLGQLNTGELFF. CDR3 nucleotide sequence: TGTGCCATGGGCCTGGGGCAGCTCAACACCGGGGAGCTGTTTTTT.